The rows below give T cell receptor beta chains drawn from one sample of a study of response to subunit inactivated influenza vaccine. TCRdb redid the calling of the RT-PCR reads with MiXCR, one entry per CDR3 protein. The sample includes hundreds of thousands of distinct CDR3 sequences, approximately 15% of them seen just once. The sequenced sample was PBMCs from blood, obtained approximately 12 days after vaccination. These receptors originate from a man aged 50 or older who received an inactivated influenza vaccine. The CDR3 runs from the conserved cysteine through the conserved F or W. D genes are given only for firm matches. Only some rows state a clone size, as once, few, many or a class for expanded clones.

clone_size: -; j_call: TRBJ2-3; d_call: -; v_call: TRBV5-1; cdr3_nt: TGCGCCAGCAGCGCGGGTGGGGTAAGAGCAGATACGCAGTATTTT; cdr3_aa: CASSAGGVRADTQYF
clone_size: few; j_call: TRBJ2-4; d_call: TRBD2; v_call: TRBV9; cdr3_nt: TGTGCCAGCAGCGTAGCTTCCGGGAGGGAAGCCAAAAACATTCAGTACTTC; cdr3_aa: CASSVASGREAKNIQYF
clone_size: -; j_call: TRBJ2-7; d_call: -; v_call: TRBV2; cdr3_nt: TGTGCCAGCAGTACCGACTCCTTGGGGGGTGGGCAGTACTTC; cdr3_aa: CASSTDSLGGGQYF
clone_size: many; j_call: TRBJ2-5; d_call: -; v_call: TRBV7-2; cdr3_nt: TGTGCCAGCAGCTTACCGGGGGTGAAGACCCAGTACTTC; cdr3_aa: CASSLPGVKTQYF
clone_size: -; j_call: TRBJ2-3; d_call: TRBD2; v_call: TRBV11-2; cdr3_nt: TGTGCCAGCAGCCTCGGACTAGCGGGAGTGACAGATACGCAGTATTTT; cdr3_aa: CASSLGLAGVTDTQYF
clone_size: few; j_call: TRBJ1-5; d_call: TRBD1; v_call: TRBV4-3; cdr3_nt: TGCGCCAGCAGCCAAGATTACAGGGGGCTAGGTCAGCCCCAGCATTTT; cdr3_aa: CASSQDYRGLGQPQHF
clone_size: few; j_call: TRBJ1-6; d_call: -; v_call: TRBV12-3/TRBV12-4; cdr3_nt: TGTGCCAGCAGTTTATTCGGGCGGCATAGCTCCTATAATTCACCCCTCCACTTT; cdr3_aa: CASSLFGRHSSYNSPLHF
clone_size: -; j_call: TRBJ2-7; d_call: TRBD1; v_call: TRBV23-1; cdr3_nt: TGCGAACACCGGGACAGGGGGGTCCACGAGCAGTACTTC; cdr3_aa: CEHRDRGVHEQYF
clone_size: few; j_call: TRBJ1-1; d_call: -; v_call: TRBV6-1; cdr3_nt: TGTGCCAGCAGTAATACAGTGAACACTGAAGCTTTCTTT; cdr3_aa: CASSNTVNTEAFF
clone_size: few; j_call: TRBJ2-3; d_call: TRBD2; v_call: TRBV10-3; cdr3_nt: TGTGCCACCAAGACTAGCGGGGGCCTATTTAGTAGCACAGATACGCAGTATTTT; cdr3_aa: CATKTSGGLFSSTDTQYF
clone_size: many; j_call: TRBJ2-7; d_call: TRBD1; v_call: TRBV12-3/TRBV12-4; cdr3_nt: TGTGCCAGCAGGCAACAGGGGGCACTAGGCGAGCAGTACTTC; cdr3_aa: CASRQQGALGEQYF
clone_size: once; j_call: TRBJ2-7; d_call: -; v_call: TRBV6-5; cdr3_nt: TGTGCCAGCAGTTACTCGACCGGTTGGGGCTATCTTAGCTCCTACGAGCAGTACTTC; cdr3_aa: CASSYSTGWGYLSSYEQYF
clone_size: -; j_call: TRBJ2-7; d_call: TRBD2; v_call: TRBV7-2; cdr3_nt: TGTGCCAGCACCACCGGACTAGACGAGCAGTACTTC; cdr3_aa: CASTTGLDEQYF
clone_size: few; j_call: TRBJ1-6; d_call: -; v_call: TRBV7-2; cdr3_nt: TGTGCCAGCAGAAACGGACAGTATAATTCACCCCTCCACTTT; cdr3_aa: CASRNGQYNSPLHF
clone_size: -; j_call: TRBJ2-7; d_call: -; v_call: TRBV6-2/TRBV6-3; cdr3_nt: TGTGCCAGCTCGGACCTGTTAGAGCAGTACTTC; cdr3_aa: CASSDLLEQYF
clone_size: -; j_call: TRBJ2-2; d_call: TRBD1; v_call: TRBV29-1; cdr3_nt: TGCAGCGTCCATACCGGGACAGGGCCCACCGGGGAGCTGTTTTTT; cdr3_aa: CSVHTGTGPTGELFF
clone_size: few; j_call: TRBJ2-1; d_call: TRBD2; v_call: TRBV7-9; cdr3_nt: TGTGCCAGCAGCTTAGTAGGGCTAGCGGAATACAATGAGCAGTTCTTC; cdr3_aa: CASSLVGLAEYNEQFF
clone_size: few; j_call: TRBJ2-2; d_call: TRBD2; v_call: TRBV11-2; cdr3_nt: TGTGCCAGCAGCGCCCGTCCTTTCCTAGCGGGAGTCGCCGGGGAGCTGTTTTTT; cdr3_aa: CASSARPFLAGVAGELFF
clone_size: many; j_call: TRBJ2-5; d_call: TRBD1; v_call: TRBV29-1; cdr3_nt: TGCAGCGCCCTGGACAGGGCGAAAGAGACCCAGTACTTC; cdr3_aa: CSALDRAKETQYF
clone_size: few; j_call: TRBJ1-2; d_call: -; v_call: TRBV29-1; cdr3_nt: TGCAGCGTTGGAGACAGTACGGAGGGCTACACCTTC; cdr3_aa: CSVGDSTEGYTF
clone_size: -; j_call: TRBJ1-1; d_call: TRBD1; v_call: TRBV6-1; cdr3_nt: TGTGCCAGCAGTCGAGACCGACAGGGTGGCACTGAAGCTTTCTTT; cdr3_aa: CASSRDRQGGTEAFF
clone_size: -; j_call: TRBJ1-1; d_call: -; v_call: TRBV7-8; cdr3_nt: TGTGCCAGCAGCAAAGGCAGGGCGCTGAACACTGAAGCTTTCTTT; cdr3_aa: CASSKGRALNTEAFF
clone_size: -; j_call: TRBJ2-4; d_call: -; v_call: TRBV20-1; cdr3_nt: TGCAGTGCTACTAGACCTGATGGTGGAAACATTCAGTACTTC; cdr3_aa: CSATRPDGGNIQYF
clone_size: few; j_call: TRBJ2-7; d_call: -; v_call: TRBV12-3/TRBV12-4; cdr3_nt: TGTGCCAGCAGTTTCCGCGCCGGGACTGCGGCCTACGAGCAGTACTTC; cdr3_aa: CASSFRAGTAAYEQYF
clone_size: -; j_call: TRBJ2-7; d_call: -; v_call: TRBV6-6; cdr3_nt: TGTGCCAGCAGTTACTCGCCCGGGGACCACTCCTACGAGCAGTACTTC; cdr3_aa: CASSYSPGDHSYEQYF
clone_size: -; j_call: TRBJ2-3; d_call: TRBD1; v_call: TRBV10-3; cdr3_nt: TGTGCCATCCGACAGGGGCGGGGTGGCACCTTTGTGGATACGCAGTATTTT; cdr3_aa: CAIRQGRGGTFVDTQYF
clone_size: -; j_call: TRBJ1-2; d_call: TRBD1; v_call: TRBV18; cdr3_nt: TGTGCCAGCTCAACCGGGACAGACTTCTATGGCTACACCTTC; cdr3_aa: CASSTGTDFYGYTF
clone_size: few; j_call: TRBJ2-7; d_call: TRBD1; v_call: TRBV29-1; cdr3_nt: TGCAGCGTAGCAGGGGGCGCGGAGGGGTACGAGCAGTACTTC; cdr3_aa: CSVAGGAEGYEQYF
clone_size: -; j_call: TRBJ2-1; d_call: TRBD1; v_call: TRBV12-3/TRBV12-4; cdr3_nt: TGTGCCAGCGCATTCCAGGGGGCGCGTGGAAATGAGCAGTTCTTC; cdr3_aa: CASAFQGARGNEQFF
clone_size: few; j_call: TRBJ2-7; d_call: -; v_call: TRBV20-1; cdr3_nt: TGCAGCGCTAGAACCCAGGGGCTGTACTACGAGCAGTACTTC; cdr3_aa: CSARTQGLYYEQYF
clone_size: -; j_call: TRBJ2-1; d_call: TRBD2; v_call: TRBV5-6; cdr3_nt: TGTGCCAGCAGCCCAGAACTAGCGGGGGGCTACAATGAGCAGTTCTTC; cdr3_aa: CASSPELAGGYNEQFF
clone_size: few; j_call: TRBJ2-7; d_call: -; v_call: TRBV5-4; cdr3_nt: TGTGCCAGCAGCTTGGCTGGGAGCACACCGCGAGAGCAGTACTTC; cdr3_aa: CASSLAGSTPREQYF
clone_size: -; j_call: TRBJ2-1; d_call: -; v_call: TRBV20-1; cdr3_nt: TGCAGTGTCCGGTTCAGGAGTGAGCAGTTCTTC; cdr3_aa: CSVRFRSEQFF
clone_size: -; j_call: TRBJ2-6; d_call: -; v_call: TRBV11-2; cdr3_nt: TGTGCCAGCAGCTCGGCAGGGCACAGGGCCAACGTCCTGACTTTC; cdr3_aa: CASSSAGHRANVLTF
clone_size: -; j_call: TRBJ2-3; d_call: -; v_call: TRBV27; cdr3_nt: TGTGCCAGCAGTCCCCGACAGGCGGGTCAAGATACGCAGTATTTT; cdr3_aa: CASSPRQAGQDTQYF
clone_size: -; j_call: TRBJ2-1; d_call: TRBD2; v_call: TRBV6-1; cdr3_nt: TGTGCCAGCAGTGAAGAAATAGCGGGGGTCTACAATGAGCAGTTCTTC; cdr3_aa: CASSEEIAGVYNEQFF
clone_size: -; j_call: TRBJ2-5; d_call: -; v_call: TRBV5-1; cdr3_nt: TGCGCCAGCAGCTTGATCCCCCGGACCCAAGAGACCCAGTACTTC; cdr3_aa: CASSLIPRTQETQYF
clone_size: few; j_call: TRBJ1-1; d_call: TRBD1; v_call: TRBV29-1; cdr3_nt: TGCAGCGTGGGACAGGTCATGAACACTGAAGCTTTCTTT; cdr3_aa: CSVGQVMNTEAFF
clone_size: many; j_call: TRBJ2-7; d_call: -; v_call: TRBV10-3; cdr3_nt: TGTGCCATCAGAGGGAGTGGTGAGCAGTACTTC; cdr3_aa: CAIRGSGEQYF
clone_size: many; j_call: TRBJ2-5; d_call: -; v_call: TRBV20-1; cdr3_nt: TGCAGTGCCCGGGCAATTGGCGGTGGAGAGACCCAGTACTTC; cdr3_aa: CSARAIGGGETQYF
clone_size: -; j_call: TRBJ1-1; d_call: TRBD1; v_call: TRBV7-9; cdr3_nt: TGTGCCAGCAGCTACCCGGGACAGGGGAAGAACACTGAAGCTTTCTTT; cdr3_aa: CASSYPGQGKNTEAFF
clone_size: many; j_call: TRBJ2-3; d_call: TRBD2; v_call: TRBV7-2; cdr3_nt: TGTGCCAGCAGCTGGGGGGGGAGCACAGATACGCAGTATTTT; cdr3_aa: CASSWGGSTDTQYF